Included here is one T cell receptor (beta chain) sequence, with context. This clonotype has more than one count but fewer than ten. The antigen it binds to is not known. No quality values exist for individual bases; no much larger clone is one base distant. These data belong to a study of response to subunit inactivated influenza vaccine (dated 2018 in TCRdb). Turning to the overall study: To follow how T cells responded to a trivalent subunit inactivated influenza vaccine, the researchers relied on deep quantitative profiling of the T cell receptor repertoire.

Cut back by 4 bases and 2 bases, the V and J ends lie 16 bases apart. The CDR3 starts with the cysteine, ends with the phenylalanine, and has 16 residues. Only the CDR3 DNA is retained, 48 bases long and in frame from the first base. The germline V gene specifies SGHTA as CDR1 and FQGNSA as CDR2. Results and caveats for the whole study, not just this receptor: The authors suggested that each seasonal influenza vaccination may recruit only a limited number of new T cells.

Libraries were prepared through RT-PCR. Reads for this sample came from an Illumina HiSeq 2500. TCRdb reprocessed the public reads (quality trimming at Q25 with fastp, clone calling with MiXCR) and kept in-frame beta chains. Merged by CDR3 protein, the rows form single entries marked with the most common genes and DNA. Recorded for this sample are around 790,000 distinct CDR3 sequences; 21% of them occurred a single time. Roughly 10% of the sample lies in the top ten. The source of this sequence is a man between 45 and 60 years old who received an inactivated influenza vaccine. Donor details come from another sample of the same person, matched by shared clones. The sample consisted of PBMCs from blood, taken approximately 5 days after vaccination. The chain employs TRBV7-2 and TRBJ2-3, with a weak D call of TRBD2 (6 bases match). The CDR3 region: CASSSGLLANTDTQYF. The DNA sequence is TGTGCCAGCAGCTCGGGACTCCTGGCAAACACAGATACGCAGTATTTT.